Listed below are T cell receptor beta chains from one sample, sequenced in a study of blood T cell repertoires in COVID-19. TCRdb keeps only in-frame clones here, not all; method: immunoSEQ multiplex PCR. The sample includes roughly 59,000 clones, about four fifths seen only once; the top ten take around 6.5%. Sequencing input: peripheral blood. The receptors were gathered from a human donor in a cohort sampled during active COVID-19. The CDR3 runs from the conserved cysteine through the conserved F or W. Fields, in order: D gene, clone size, V gene, J gene, CDR3 DNA, CDR3 protein. The D gene is left open where the match is weak. For some rows the clone size is stated as once, few or many, or as a class when expanded; others skip it.

D gene: -
clone size: -
V gene: TRBV5-1
J gene: TRBJ2-1
CDR3 DNA: TGCGCCAGCAGCCAGACGGACAACAATGAGCAGTTCTTC
CDR3 protein: CASSQTDNNEQFF

D gene: -
clone size: -
V gene: TRBV6-5
J gene: TRBJ1-3
CDR3 DNA: TGTGCCAGCAGTTACTCGAGGGTCTCTGGAAACACCATATATTTT
CDR3 protein: CASSYSRVSGNTIYF

D gene: -
clone size: -
V gene: TRBV6-5
J gene: TRBJ1-5
CDR3 DNA: TGTGCCAGCAGCTCCCTTAGCGGAACCAATCAGCCCCAGCATTTT
CDR3 protein: CASSSLSGTNQPQHF

D gene: -
clone size: few
V gene: TRBV6-5
J gene: TRBJ1-6
CDR3 DNA: TGTGCGCAGGCGCGAGGGAACAAGCCACCCCTCCACTTT
CDR3 protein: CAQARGNKPPLHF

D gene: -
clone size: -
V gene: TRBV14
J gene: TRBJ2-7
CDR3 DNA: TGTGCCAGCAGCCCTTCGTACGAGCAGTACTTC
CDR3 protein: CASSPSYEQYF

D gene: -
clone size: -
V gene: TRBV7-9
J gene: TRBJ1-1
CDR3 DNA: TGTGCCAGCAGCTTAGCACAGGACAGCCGGGAAGCTTTCTTT
CDR3 protein: CASSLAQDSREAFF

D gene: TRBD1
clone size: -
V gene: TRBV11-3
J gene: TRBJ2-5
CDR3 DNA: TGTGCCAGCAGCTTGGGACAGGGGGCTGGGGAGACCCAGTACTTC
CDR3 protein: CASSLGQGAGETQYF

D gene: -
clone size: -
V gene: TRBV3-1/TRBV3-2
J gene: TRBJ1-4
CDR3 DNA: TGTGCCAGCAGCCCCCGGATACCCAGGGTCAATGAAAAACTGTTTTTT
CDR3 protein: CASSPRIPRVNEKLFF

D gene: -
clone size: -
V gene: TRBV5-1
J gene: TRBJ1-2
CDR3 DNA: TGCGCCAGCAGCGTCGACAGACCGTACTATGGCTACACCTTC
CDR3 protein: CASSVDRPYYGYTF

D gene: -
clone size: -
V gene: TRBV19
J gene: TRBJ1-2
CDR3 DNA: TGTGCCAGTCATCAAGTCGGGGGAGTAGCGGGCTACACCTTC
CDR3 protein: CASHQVGGVAGYTF

D gene: TRBD1
clone size: -
V gene: TRBV27
J gene: TRBJ2-1
CDR3 DNA: TGTGCCAGCCGGCAGGGGGCCTCCTACAATGAGCAGTTCTTC
CDR3 protein: CASRQGASYNEQFF

D gene: -
clone size: -
V gene: TRBV5-1
J gene: TRBJ2-1
CDR3 DNA: TGCGCCAGCGAAATTCTCGGGGGTTACAATGAGCAGTTCTTC
CDR3 protein: CASEILGGYNEQFF

D gene: TRBD1
clone size: -
V gene: TRBV6-5
J gene: TRBJ1-1
CDR3 DNA: TGTGCCAGCAGGACAGGGGGCACTGAAGCTTTCTTT
CDR3 protein: CASRTGGTEAFF

D gene: TRBD1
clone size: -
V gene: TRBV7-6
J gene: TRBJ1-1
CDR3 DNA: TGTGCCAGCAGCGCCCAGACAGGGGGCCTCACTGAAGCTTTCTTT
CDR3 protein: CASSAQTGGLTEAFF

D gene: TRBD1
clone size: -
V gene: TRBV11-2
J gene: TRBJ1-3
CDR3 DNA: TGTGCCAGCAGCTACCCTTCTACAGGGGGCGATCGGAACACCATATATTTT
CDR3 protein: CASSYPSTGGDRNTIYF

D gene: TRBD2
clone size: once
V gene: TRBV19
J gene: TRBJ2-3
CDR3 DNA: TGTGCCAGTAGTATAGAGGGGACTAGCGGGGGCCGAGATACGCAGTATTTT
CDR3 protein: CASSIEGTSGGRDTQYF

D gene: -
clone size: -
V gene: TRBV5-6
J gene: TRBJ1-1
CDR3 DNA: TGTGCCAGCAGCTTGAGGGGGTATGAAGCTTTCTTT
CDR3 protein: CASSLRGYEAFF

D gene: -
clone size: -
V gene: TRBV3-1/TRBV3-2
J gene: TRBJ1-3
CDR3 DNA: TGTGCCAGCAGCACGGGGTTACCTTTCTCTGGAAACACCATATATTTT
CDR3 protein: CASSTGLPFSGNTIYF

D gene: TRBD2
clone size: -
V gene: TRBV30
J gene: TRBJ2-3
CDR3 DNA: TGTGCCTGGAGCAGCGGGAGGGCCGCAGATACGCAGTATTTT
CDR3 protein: CAWSSGRAADTQYF

D gene: -
clone size: -
V gene: TRBV19
J gene: TRBJ1-4
CDR3 DNA: TGTGCCAGTAGTACCTCCGGACGGGGAAATAATGAAAAACTGTTTTTT
CDR3 protein: CASSTSGRGNNEKLFF

D gene: -
clone size: -
V gene: TRBV10-3
J gene: TRBJ1-2
CDR3 DNA: TGTGCCATCAGTGAGGGGGCAGGAGGCTACACCTTC
CDR3 protein: CAISEGAGGYTF

D gene: -
clone size: -
V gene: TRBV5-5
J gene: TRBJ1-1
CDR3 DNA: TGTGCCAGCAGCTTGGGACTAACCGGCATGAACACTGAAGCTTTCTTT
CDR3 protein: CASSLGLTGMNTEAFF

D gene: TRBD1
clone size: -
V gene: TRBV29-1
J gene: TRBJ2-1
CDR3 DNA: TGCAGCGCAACATTTCGGACAGGGTCCAACAATGAGCAGTTCTTC
CDR3 protein: CSATFRTGSNNEQFF

D gene: -
clone size: medium-sized
V gene: TRBV2
J gene: TRBJ2-7
CDR3 DNA: TGTGCTCTCAATCGGAGGGATAGCTACGAGCAGTACTTC
CDR3 protein: CALNRRDSYEQYF

D gene: TRBD2
clone size: -
V gene: TRBV27
J gene: TRBJ2-7
CDR3 DNA: TGTGCCAGCAGTTTAGGGGGGACTAGAGGGAGCCAGCAGTACTTC
CDR3 protein: CASSLGGTRGSQQYF

D gene: -
clone size: -
V gene: TRBV6-2/TRBV6-3
J gene: TRBJ2-3
CDR3 DNA: TGTGCCAGCAGTTATTCAATTTTGGCTAGCACAGATACGCAGTATTTT
CDR3 protein: CASSYSILASTDTQYF

D gene: TRBD1
clone size: -
V gene: TRBV3-1/TRBV3-2
J gene: TRBJ1-1
CDR3 DNA: TGTGCCAGCAGCCTTGGGACAGGGAACACTGAAGCTTTCTTT
CDR3 protein: CASSLGTGNTEAFF

D gene: -
clone size: -
V gene: TRBV27
J gene: TRBJ2-7
CDR3 DNA: TGTGCCAGCAGTTTGTCAGCGGCCGAGTTTGGGGAGCAGTACTTC
CDR3 protein: CASSLSAAEFGEQYF

D gene: TRBD1
clone size: few
V gene: TRBV14
J gene: TRBJ2-7
CDR3 DNA: TGTGCCAGCAGCCAAGCTTACAGGGGCTACGAGCAGTACTTC
CDR3 protein: CASSQAYRGYEQYF

D gene: -
clone size: few
V gene: TRBV28
J gene: TRBJ1-2
CDR3 DNA: TGTGCCAGCAGTAAACAGGGCTATGGCTACACCTTC
CDR3 protein: CASSKQGYGYTF

D gene: TRBD1
clone size: -
V gene: TRBV25-1
J gene: TRBJ2-7
CDR3 DNA: TGTGCCAGCAGTTTGACAGGGGGCTTCTACGAGCAGTACTTC
CDR3 protein: CASSLTGGFYEQYF

D gene: TRBD1
clone size: -
V gene: TRBV18
J gene: TRBJ1-1
CDR3 DNA: TGTGCCAGCTCAACAGGGGGTAACACTGAAGCTTTCTTT
CDR3 protein: CASSTGGNTEAFF